The 9 T cell receptor beta chains given below trace back to one sample, sequenced in a study of OX40 agonist ivuxolimab in advanced cancers. The protocol was immunoSEQ multiplex PCR, while the TCRdb copy is restricted to in-frame clones and leaves out a portion. This table holds under 35,000 clones, 80% to 85% found once. The sample was CD4+ or CD8+ T cells sorted from blood, taken in a trial of the OX40 agonist ivuxolimab. These receptors were taken from an adult with an advanced solid tumor such as melanoma, head and neck, liver or kidney cancer.

The rearrangement uses TRBV19 and TRBJ2-1, with 13 positions matching TRBD2. With V trimmed by 3 bases and J by 7 bases, 3 bases remained unmatched. The CDR3 loop spans 15 amino acids. From germline, CDR1 is LNHDA and CDR2 SQIVND (reference sequence). The CDR3 sequence is CASSMGLAGTNEQFF. In nucleotides, the CDR3 is TGTGCCAGTAGTATGGGACTAGCGGGAACAAATGAGCAGTTCTTC. The full variable domain, completed using reference TRBV19 and TRBJ2-1, is DGGITQSPKYLFRKEGQNVTLSCEQNLNHDAMYWYRQDPGQGLRLIYYSQIVNDFQKGDIAEGYSVSREKKESFPLTVTSAQKNPTAFYLCASSMGLAGTNEQFFGPGTRLTVL.

This rearrangement joins TRBV28 to TRBJ1-2, with a weak D call TRBD1 (5 bases). V lost 2 bases and J 8 bases, leaving 21 bases between the germline ends. The CDR3 covers 16 residues. The germline V gene encodes CDR1 MDHEN and CDR2 SYDVKM. The DNA of the CDR3 is TGTGCCAGCAGTTTACCGCCGGGCAGCCGCAAGGGGGGCTACACCTTC. It translates to CASSLPPGSRKGGYTF.

V gene TRBV11-2 combines with J gene TRBJ2-1; D gene uncertain. The germline gives CDR1 SGHAT, CDR2 FQNNGV. V was clipped by 3 bases and J by 7 bases, with 7 bases between them. CDR3 length: 12 residues. In DNA form, the CDR3 reads TGTGCCAGCAGCTTGCTTGCAAATGAGCAGTTCTTC. Amino acids: CASSLLANEQFF.

The chain is built from TRBV21-1 and TRBJ1-1; whether TRBD1, the table's D call, matches the DNA was not checked. TRBV21-1 is termed a pseudogene. This CDR3 spans 15 amino acids. As DNA, the CDR3 is TGTGCCAGCGTCCTCCGGGACAGGGGGAAGGGTGAAGCTTTCTTT. Its translation is CASVLRDRGKGEAFF.

The genes are TRBV4-3 and TRBJ1-2; D is undetermined. The CDR3 has 15 residues. CDR1 LGHNA and CDR2 YSLEER come from the germline V gene. Trimming left V 4 bases short and J 1 base short, with 13 bases between. CDR3: CASSRLPSDNYGYTF. CDR3 nucleotides: TGCGCCAGCAGCCGCCTCCCCTCGGATAACTATGGCTACACCTTC.

This rearrangement joins TRBV9 to TRBJ2-3; 9 bases align to TRBD2. J was trimmed by 9 bases and V by 4 bases; bases with no gene match: 12. The CDR3 contains 15 residues. Per germline, CDR1 SGDLS and CDR2 YYNGEE. The CDR3 here is CASSPKGGGERTQYF. Written as DNA, the CDR3 is TGTGCCAGCAGCCCCAAGGGCGGGGGGGAAAGAACGCAGTATTTT.

The CDR3 sequence: CASSQGYNQPQHF. The CDR3 coding sequence is TGTGCCAGCAGTCAGGGTTACAATCAGCCCCAGCATTTT. The V call is TRBV6-5, the J call TRBJ1-5, with TRBD1 as a possible D gene (5 bases). CDR3 length: 13 residues. Between the trimmed V and J ends, which lost 5 bases and 3 bases, there was a span of 8 bases. Germline V CDR1 and CDR2: MNHEY, SVGAGI.

The chain uses TRBV7-3 and TRBJ2-1; 8 nucleotides agree with TRBD2. V lost 5 bases and J lost 2; bases outside the gene matches: 5. Germline V gene lookup returns CDR1 SGHTA and CDR2 FQGTGA. This CDR3 is built from 15 residues. The CDR3 bases are TGTGCCAGCAGCCCCGGAGCGGGAGCCTACAATGAGCAGTTCTTC. This codes for CASSPGAGAYNEQFF.

The chain recombines TRBV4-1 with TRBJ2-1; 10 positions agree with TRBD2. V dropped 1 base and J dropped 3; count of bases not matched to a gene: 0. The CDR3 sequence is 15 residues long. Germline loops: CDR1 MGHRA, CDR2 YSYEKL. CDR3 sequence (DNA): TGCGCCAGCAGCCAAGGGACTAGCGGCTACAATGAGCAGTTCTTC. Translation: CASSQGTSGYNEQFF.